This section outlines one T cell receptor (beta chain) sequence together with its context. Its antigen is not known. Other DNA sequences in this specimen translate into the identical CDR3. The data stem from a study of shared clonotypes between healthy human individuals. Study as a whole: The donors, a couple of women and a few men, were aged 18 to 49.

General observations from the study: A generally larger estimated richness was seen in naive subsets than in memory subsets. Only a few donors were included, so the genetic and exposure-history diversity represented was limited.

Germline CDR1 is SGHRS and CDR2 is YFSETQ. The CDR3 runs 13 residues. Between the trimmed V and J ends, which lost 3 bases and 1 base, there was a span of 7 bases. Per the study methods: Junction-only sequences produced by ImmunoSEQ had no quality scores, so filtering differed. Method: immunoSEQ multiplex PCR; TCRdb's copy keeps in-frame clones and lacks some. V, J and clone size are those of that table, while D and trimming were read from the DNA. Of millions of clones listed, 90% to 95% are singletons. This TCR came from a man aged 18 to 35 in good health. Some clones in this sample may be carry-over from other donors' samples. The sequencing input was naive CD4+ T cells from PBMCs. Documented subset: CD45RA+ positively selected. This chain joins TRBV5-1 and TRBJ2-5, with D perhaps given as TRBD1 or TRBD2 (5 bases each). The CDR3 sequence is CASSSGPQETQYF. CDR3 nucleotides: TGCGCCAGCAGCTCGGGACCCCAAGAGACCCAGTACTTC.